This entry lists 15 T cell receptor beta chains sequenced from one sample in a study of control samples from healthy donors and cancer patients. Generated by immunoSEQ multiplex PCR, the TCRdb table keeps only in-frame clones and is missing some. The data show around 94,000 clones, with around 87% seen just once and about 1.3% held by the top ten. The specimen sequenced was blood. These receptors all come from a woman aged 45 to 65 in good health.

The rearrangement uses TRBV20-1 and TRBJ2-7; no clear D gene. The CDR3 sequence is 11 residues long. The germline V gene has CDR1 DFQATT and CDR2 SNEGSKA (reference sequence). V gave up 7 bases and J gave up 4 bases, with 11 bases separating them. For the CDR3, the DNA is TGCAGTGTGGATGACGGGTACGAGCAGTACTTC. Amino acids: CSVDDGYEQYF.

The chain recombines TRBV5-4 with TRBJ2-1, with no clear D. The length of the CDR3 is 13 residues. CDR1 is SGHNT and CDR2 is YYREEE in the germline V gene (reference sequence). Trimming cost V 4 bases and J 5 bases, with 10 bases left between them. CDR3 sequence (DNA): TGTGCCAGCAGCCCACGAGTGGACAATGAGCAGTTCTTC. The encoded protein is CASSPRVDNEQFF.

The genes are TRBV2 and TRBJ2-1; 11 bases align to TRBD2. V was pared by 7 bases and J by 5 bases, with 10 bases of the junction left unmatched. The CDR3 is made up of 16 amino acids. Germline-derived CDR1 and CDR2 are SNHLY and FYNNEI. CDR3 sequence (DNA): TGTGCCAGCACGCGTCTAGCGGGAGGTACCCACAATGAGCAGTTCTTC. It codes for CASTRLAGGTHNEQFF.

The CDR3: CASSLSWRGAQETQYF. The DNA for the CDR3 is TGTGCCAGCAGCTTAAGTTGGCGGGGGGCCCAAGAGACCCAGTACTTC. This chain uses TRBV7-2 with TRBJ2-5; 8 bases match TRBD2. Germline assignment: CDR1 SGHTA and CDR2 FQGNSA. The J segment lost 1 base and the V segment lost 2 bases, leaving 6 bases of the junction unmatched. There are 16 residues in the CDR3.

This chain connects TRBV19 to TRBJ1-1; no clear D. The germline V gene encodes CDR1 LNHDA and CDR2 SQIVND (reference sequence). V was pared by 5 bases and J by 0 bases, with 7 bases between. The length of the CDR3 is 13 residues. CDR3 in DNA: TGTGCCAGTAGTCCCCAACTGAACACTGAAGCTTTCTTT. This sequence encodes CASSPQLNTEAFF.

This clone has a handful of counts. V gene TRBV27 combines with J gene TRBJ1-1; tentative D call: TRBD1 (6 bases). V was cut by 7 bases and J by 0 bases, with 15 bases left in between. Germline V gene lookup returns CDR1 MNHEY and CDR2 SMNVEV (reference sequence). The CDR3 extends over 15 amino acids. The CDR3 region is CASTPRGQLNTEAFF. The CDR3 nucleotides are TGTGCCAGCACCCCTCGGGGACAACTGAACACTGAAGCTTTCTTT.

The table lists this clone with a count of one. The rearrangement links TRBV6-5 to TRBJ2-5, with 7 positions matching TRBD2. Germline V lookup: CDR1 MNHEY, CDR2 SVGAGI. J was trimmed by 5 bases and V by 6 bases; bases with no gene match: 6. There are 13 residues in the CDR3. CDR3 nucleotide sequence: TGTGCCAGCAGGGAGAGCGGGATTGAGACCCAGTACTTC. Amino acid sequence: CASRESGIETQYF.

The table lists this clone with a count of one. This rearrangement joins TRBV14 to TRBJ2-7, with D tentatively TRBD1 (6 bases). The ends were cut back, 1 base at V and 0 bases at J, with 7 bases in the middle. The CDR3 is 14 residues long. Germline V gives CDR1 SGHDN, CDR2 FVKESK. The chain's CDR3 is CASSQGTASYEQYF. The CDR3 nucleotides are TGTGCCAGCAGCCAAGGGACAGCCTCCTACGAGCAGTACTTC.

The V call is TRBV4-2, the J call TRBJ2-7, with D possibly matching TRBD2 (5 bases). V lost 2 bases and J 2 bases, leaving 16 bases between the germline ends. The CDR3 is 16 amino acids. Germline V CDR1 and CDR2: LGHNA, YNFKEQ. The CDR3, as DNA: TGTGCCAGCAGCCAACCAATCAAAGGGAGAACCTACGAGCAGTACTTC. As protein: CASSQPIKGRTYEQYF.

J is TRBJ2-7 and V is TRBV4-2; 13 positions match TRBD2. Germline-derived CDR1 and CDR2 are LGHNA and YNFKEQ. The ends lost 0 bases at V and 3 bases at J; junction bases unmatched: 5. The CDR3 consists of 17 residues. CDR3 DNA: TGTGCCAGCAGCCAAGAACTAGCGGGAGGGCCGAACTACGAGCAGTACTTC. Its protein is CASSQELAGGPNYEQYF.

The chain couples TRBV6-6 to TRBJ2-7, with 7 bases fitting TRBD1. The CDR3 is 15 residues long. The trim removed 7 bases at V and 4 bases at J, leaving 13 bases unmatched. Germline CDR1 is MNHNY and CDR2 is SVGAGI (reference sequence). The CDR3 nucleotides are TGTGCCAGCAACTTGACTCCGACAGGGATGTACGAGCAGTACTTC. Translated: CASNLTPTGMYEQYF.

The chain links TRBV6-2 or TRBV6-3 to TRBJ1-2, with D unclear. Trimming left V 5 bases short and J 8 bases short, with 12 bases between. The CDR3 spans 12 residues. CDR1 MNHEY and CDR2 SVGEGT come from the germline V gene. The CDR3 nucleotides read TGTGCCAGCAGTCCCGGCCAAGGGGGCTACACCTTC. It specifies CASSPGQGGYTF.

This chain uses TRBV19 with TRBJ2-3; 7 bases agree with TRBD2. Per germline, CDR1 LNHDA and CDR2 SQIVND (reference sequence). The CDR3 runs 15 residues. With V trimmed by 4 bases and J by 4 bases, 8 bases remained unmatched. For the CDR3, the DNA is TGTGCCAGTAGTAGCCGTAGGACTAGAGCAGATACGCAGTATTTT. This gives the protein CASSSRRTRADTQYF.

This chain connects TRBV6-5 to TRBJ2-3; D possibly corresponds to TRBD2 (7 bases). In germline, CDR1 is MNHEY, CDR2 SVGAGI. The CDR3 runs to 15 residues. Trimming shortened V by 6 bases and J by 1 base, and 14 bases separated the two germline ends. CDR3 coding DNA: TGTGCCAGCAGCGCAGGGGCGGGGGGCACAGATACGCAGTATTTT. Amino acids: CASSAGAGGTDTQYF.

The rearrangement uses TRBV9 and TRBJ2-7; a weak D match, TRBD2 (6 bases). V lost 0 bases and J lost 7, with 17 bases in between. Looked up from germline, CDR1 is SGDLS and CDR2 is YYNGEE. This CDR3 spans 15 amino acids. The CDR3 reads CASSVVADGGSEQYF. CDR3 in DNA: TGTGCCAGCAGCGTAGTAGCGGATGGGGGTTCGGAGCAGTACTTC.